A selection of T cell receptor beta chains follows, all from one sample in a study of cytomegalovirus exposure and HLA in healthy donors. The protocol was immunoSEQ multiplex PCR, while the TCRdb copy is restricted to in-frame clones and leaves out a portion. There are approximately 82,000 clones in the sample; 60% to 85% occur only once, and approximately 1.5% lies in the top ten. Sequenced input: PBMCs. These receptors came from a man between 40 and 49 years old in good health and CMV-seronegative. Both conserved end residues are part of each CDR3. A D gene is named only where the DNA matches it firmly. Clone size is given for some rows only: seen once, a few or many times, or a class if the clone is expanded.

size	D	J	V	DNA	CDR3
few	.	TRBJ1-1	TRBV28	TGTGCCAGCAGTTTTTATGGAGGGAGGGGCACTGAAGCTTTCTTT	CASSFYGGRGTEAFF
.	.	TRBJ1-5	TRBV4-1	TGCGCCAGCAGCCCTTCCGATACAGCTAGCAATCAGCCCCAGCATTTT	CASSPSDTASNQPQHF
.	.	TRBJ2-7	TRBV5-1	TGCGCCAGCAGCGGGGGGACAGCCTACGAGCAGTACTTC	CASSGGTAYEQYF
.	.	TRBJ2-3	TRBV15	TGTGCCACCACGGTAGGACAGCACTTCACAGATACGCAGTATTTT	CATTVGQHFTDTQYF
.	.	TRBJ1-4	TRBV19	TGTGCCAGTAGCGGGACTAATGAAAAACTGTTTTTT	CASSGTNEKLFF
.	TRBD1	TRBJ2-3	TRBV25-1	TGTGCCAGCCGGGACAGGTTTGCAGATACGCAGTATTTT	CASRDRFADTQYF
.	TRBD2	TRBJ2-1	TRBV9	TGTGCCAGCAGCGTGTTGGGGACTAGGCAGCAGGAGCAGTTCTTC	CASSVLGTRQQEQFF
.	.	TRBJ1-4	TRBV2	TGTGCCAGCAGGGGAGACGGGTCCAGCGAAAAACTGTTTTTT	CASRGDGSSEKLFF
.	TRBD2	TRBJ2-7	TRBV6-1	TGTGCCAGCAGTGAAGATCTAGCGGGGCCCTACGAGCAGTACTTC	CASSEDLAGPYEQYF
.	TRBD1	TRBJ2-3	TRBV5-1	TGCGCCAGCAGCCAAGGACAGGGATGGGCAGATACGCAGTATTTT	CASSQGQGWADTQYF
.	.	TRBJ2-6	TRBV5-1	TGCGCCAGCAGCTTGACAGGGTACTCTGGGGCCAACGTCCTGACTTTC	CASSLTGYSGANVLTF
few	TRBD2	TRBJ2-1	TRBV28	TGTGCCAGCAGTGCCCGGAATAGCGGGAGGGCCTCTCAGTTCTTC	CASSARNSGRASQFF
.	.	TRBJ2-3	TRBV7-9	TGTGCCAGCAGCCCCGATATCCTTTCGGGAGATACGCAGTATTTT	CASSPDILSGDTQYF